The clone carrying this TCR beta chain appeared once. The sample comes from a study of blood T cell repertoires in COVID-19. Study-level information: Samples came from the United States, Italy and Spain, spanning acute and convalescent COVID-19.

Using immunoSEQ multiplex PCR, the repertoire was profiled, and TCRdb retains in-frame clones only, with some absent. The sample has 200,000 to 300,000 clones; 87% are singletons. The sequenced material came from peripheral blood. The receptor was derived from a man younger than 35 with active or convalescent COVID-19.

CDR3 region: CAISEWGGTAFF. The CDR3 bases are TGTGCCATCAGTGAGTGGGGGGGAACGGCTTTCTTT. The rearrangement uses TRBV10-3 and TRBJ1-1, with D perhaps TRBD1 (5 bases). The germline CDR1 and CDR2 sequences are ENHRY and SYGVKD. The ends were cut back, 1 base at V and 11 bases at J, with 11 bases in the middle. The CDR3 loop spans 12 amino acids.